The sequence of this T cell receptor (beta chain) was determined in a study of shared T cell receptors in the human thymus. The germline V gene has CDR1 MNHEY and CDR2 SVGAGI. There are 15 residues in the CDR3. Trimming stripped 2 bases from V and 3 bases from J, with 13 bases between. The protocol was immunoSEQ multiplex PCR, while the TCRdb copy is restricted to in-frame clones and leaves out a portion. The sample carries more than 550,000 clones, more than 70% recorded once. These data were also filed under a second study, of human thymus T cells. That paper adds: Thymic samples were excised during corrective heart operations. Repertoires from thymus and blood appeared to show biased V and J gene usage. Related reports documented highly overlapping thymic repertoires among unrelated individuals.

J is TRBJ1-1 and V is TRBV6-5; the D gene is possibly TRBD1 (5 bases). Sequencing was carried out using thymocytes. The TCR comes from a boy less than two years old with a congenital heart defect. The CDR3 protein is CASSYGRDEHTEAFF. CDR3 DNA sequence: TGTGCCAGCAGTTACGGCAGGGATGAGCACACTGAAGCTTTCTTT.